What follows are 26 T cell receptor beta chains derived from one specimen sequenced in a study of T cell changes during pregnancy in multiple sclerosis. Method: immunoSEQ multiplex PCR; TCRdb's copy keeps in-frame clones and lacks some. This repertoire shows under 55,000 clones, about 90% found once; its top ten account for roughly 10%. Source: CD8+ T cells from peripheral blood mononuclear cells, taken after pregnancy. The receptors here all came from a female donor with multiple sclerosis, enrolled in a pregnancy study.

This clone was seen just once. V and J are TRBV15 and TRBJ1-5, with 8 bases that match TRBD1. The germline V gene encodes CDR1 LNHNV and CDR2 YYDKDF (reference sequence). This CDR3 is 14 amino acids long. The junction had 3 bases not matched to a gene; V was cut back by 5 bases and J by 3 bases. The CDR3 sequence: CATSQDRVNQPQHF. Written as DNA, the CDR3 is TGTGCCACCAGCCAGGACAGGGTCAATCAGCCCCAGCATTTT.

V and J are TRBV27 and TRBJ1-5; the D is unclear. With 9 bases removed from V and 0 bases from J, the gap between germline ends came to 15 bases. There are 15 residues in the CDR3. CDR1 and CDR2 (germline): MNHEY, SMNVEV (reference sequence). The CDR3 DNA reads TGTGCCAGTCAGGAAAGACGGTATAGCAATCAGCCCCAGCATTTT. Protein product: CASQERRYSNQPQHF.

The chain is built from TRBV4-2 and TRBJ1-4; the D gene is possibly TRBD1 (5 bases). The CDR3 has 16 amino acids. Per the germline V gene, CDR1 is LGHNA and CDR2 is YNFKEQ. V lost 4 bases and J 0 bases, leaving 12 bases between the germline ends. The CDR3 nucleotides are TGTGCCAGCAGCCCACAGGACGTCACAACTAATGAAAAACTGTTTTTT. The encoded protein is CASSPQDVTTNEKLFF.

CDR3 in amino acids: CASRPGQTYEQYF. Here the CDR3 DNA reads TGCGCCAGCAGACCGGGACAGACCTACGAGCAGTACTTC. V is TRBV5-1 and J is TRBJ2-7; 7 nucleotides align to TRBD1. This CDR3 has 13 amino acids. In germline, CDR1 is SGHRS, CDR2 YFSETQ. The ends lost 5 bases at V and 2 bases at J; junction bases unmatched: 4.

The CDR3 is CASSPRYTNTEAFF. CDR3 DNA: TGTGCCAGCAGCCCCCGATACACGAACACTGAAGCTTTCTTT. The chain uses TRBV9 and TRBJ1-1, with D hard to call. Germline V gene sequence: CDR1 SGDLS, CDR2 YYNGEE. The length of the CDR3 is 14 residues. Trimming stripped 4 bases from V and 1 base from J, with 11 bases between.

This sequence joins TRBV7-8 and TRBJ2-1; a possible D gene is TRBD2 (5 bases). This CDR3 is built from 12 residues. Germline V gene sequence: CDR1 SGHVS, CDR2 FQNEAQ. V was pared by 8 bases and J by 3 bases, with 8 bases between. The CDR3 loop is CASLRDYNEQFF. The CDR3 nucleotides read TGTGCCAGCCTCCGGGACTACAATGAGCAGTTCTTC. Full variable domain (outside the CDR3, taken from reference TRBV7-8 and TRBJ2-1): GAGVSQSPRYKVAKRGQDVALRCDPISGHVSLFWYQQALGQGPEFLTYFQNEAQLDKSGLPSDRFFAERPEGSVSTLKIQRTQQEDSAVYLCASLRDYNEQFFGPGTRLTVL.

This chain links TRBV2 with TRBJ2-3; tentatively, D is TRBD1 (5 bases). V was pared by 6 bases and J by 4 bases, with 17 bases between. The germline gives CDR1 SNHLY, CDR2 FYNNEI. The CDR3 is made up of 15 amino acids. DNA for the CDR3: TGTGCCAGCAGCGGAACCCTAGGGGCCGCAGATACGCAGTATTTT. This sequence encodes CASSGTLGAADTQYF.

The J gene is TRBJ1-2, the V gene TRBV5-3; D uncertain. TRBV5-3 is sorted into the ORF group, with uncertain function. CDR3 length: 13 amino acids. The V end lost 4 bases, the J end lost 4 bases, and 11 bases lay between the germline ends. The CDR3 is CARSRGLFYGYTF. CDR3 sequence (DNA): TGTGCCAGAAGCCGAGGTCTCTTCTATGGCTACACCTTC.

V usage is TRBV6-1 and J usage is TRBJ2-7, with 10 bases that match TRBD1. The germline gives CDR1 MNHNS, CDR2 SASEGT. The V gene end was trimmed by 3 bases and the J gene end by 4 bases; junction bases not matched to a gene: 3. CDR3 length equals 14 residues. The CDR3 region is CASSEGQGWYEQYF. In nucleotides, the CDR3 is TGTGCCAGCAGTGAGGGACAGGGGTGGTACGAGCAGTACTTC.

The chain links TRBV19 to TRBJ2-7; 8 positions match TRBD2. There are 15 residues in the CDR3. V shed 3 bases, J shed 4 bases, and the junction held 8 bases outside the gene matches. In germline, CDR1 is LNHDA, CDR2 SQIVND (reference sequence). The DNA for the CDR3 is TGTGCCAGTAGTATGACCGGGGGGGCCTGGTACGAGCAGTACTTC. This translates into CASSMTGGAWYEQYF.

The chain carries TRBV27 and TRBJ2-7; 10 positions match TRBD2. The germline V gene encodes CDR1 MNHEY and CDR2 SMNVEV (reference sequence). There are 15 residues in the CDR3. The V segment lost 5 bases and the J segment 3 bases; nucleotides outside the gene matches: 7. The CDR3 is CASSPSGLAIYEQYF. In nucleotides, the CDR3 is TGTGCCAGCAGTCCCTCGGGACTAGCGATCTACGAGCAGTACTTC.

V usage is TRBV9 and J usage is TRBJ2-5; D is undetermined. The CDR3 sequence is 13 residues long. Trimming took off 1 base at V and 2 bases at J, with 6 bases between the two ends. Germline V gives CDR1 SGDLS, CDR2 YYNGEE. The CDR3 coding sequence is TGTGCCAGCAGCGTATATGAGCAAGAGACCCAGTACTTC. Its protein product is CASSVYEQETQYF.

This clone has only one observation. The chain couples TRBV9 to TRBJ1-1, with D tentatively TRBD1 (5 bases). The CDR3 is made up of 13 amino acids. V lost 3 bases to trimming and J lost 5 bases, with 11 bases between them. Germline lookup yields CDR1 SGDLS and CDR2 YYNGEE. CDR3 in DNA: TGTGCCAGCAGCGGGGGCGCGGGGACTGAAGCTTTCTTT. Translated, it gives CASSGGAGTEAFF.

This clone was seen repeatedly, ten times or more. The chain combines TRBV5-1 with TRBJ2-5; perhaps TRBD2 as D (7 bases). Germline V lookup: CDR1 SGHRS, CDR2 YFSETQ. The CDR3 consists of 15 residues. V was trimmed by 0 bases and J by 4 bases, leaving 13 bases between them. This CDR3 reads CASSLGGGASETQYF. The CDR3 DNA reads TGCGCCAGCAGCTTGGGTGGGGGGGCTTCAGAGACCCAGTACTTC.

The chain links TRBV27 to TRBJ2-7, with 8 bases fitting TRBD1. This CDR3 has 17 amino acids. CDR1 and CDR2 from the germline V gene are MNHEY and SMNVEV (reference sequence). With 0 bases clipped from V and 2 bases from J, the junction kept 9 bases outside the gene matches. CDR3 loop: CASSLSTGQGRTYEQYF. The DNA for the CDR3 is TGTGCCAGCAGTTTATCTACCGGACAGGGTAGAACCTACGAGCAGTACTTC.

CDR3 amino acids: CASRASGGALDEQFF. DNA for the CDR3: TGTGCCAGCAGGGCTAGCGGGGGGGCCCTCGATGAGCAGTTCTTC. V and J are TRBV2 and TRBJ2-1; 12 bases are a match to TRBD2. CDR3 length equals 15 residues. V shed 6 bases and J 8 bases; nucleotides not matched to a gene: 8. From germline, CDR1 is SNHLY and CDR2 FYNNEI.

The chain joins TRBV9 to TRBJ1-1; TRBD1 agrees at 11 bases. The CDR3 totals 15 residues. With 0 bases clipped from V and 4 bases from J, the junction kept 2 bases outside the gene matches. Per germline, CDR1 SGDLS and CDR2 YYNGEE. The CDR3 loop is CASSVAGTGGTEAFF. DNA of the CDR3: TGTGCCAGCAGCGTAGCTGGGACAGGGGGCACTGAAGCTTTCTTT.

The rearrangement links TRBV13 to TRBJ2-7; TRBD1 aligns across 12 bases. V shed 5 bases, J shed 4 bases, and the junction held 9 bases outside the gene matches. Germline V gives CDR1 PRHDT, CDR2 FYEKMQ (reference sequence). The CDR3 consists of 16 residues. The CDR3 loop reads CASSPAGTGGIYEQYF. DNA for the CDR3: TGTGCCAGCAGCCCAGCCGGGACAGGGGGCATATACGAGCAGTACTTC.

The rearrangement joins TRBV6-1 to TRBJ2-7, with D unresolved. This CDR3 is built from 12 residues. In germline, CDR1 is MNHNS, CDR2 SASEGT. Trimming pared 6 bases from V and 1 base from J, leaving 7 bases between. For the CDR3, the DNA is TGTGCCAGCAGACCTGAGTCCTACGAGCAGTACTTC. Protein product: CASRPESYEQYF.

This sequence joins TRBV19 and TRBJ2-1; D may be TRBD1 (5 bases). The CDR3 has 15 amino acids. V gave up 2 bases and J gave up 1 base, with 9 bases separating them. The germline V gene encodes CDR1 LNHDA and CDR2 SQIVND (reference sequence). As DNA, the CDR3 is TGTGCCAGTAGTATATCACCAGGGTCCTACAATGAGCAGTTCTTC. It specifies CASSISPGSYNEQFF.

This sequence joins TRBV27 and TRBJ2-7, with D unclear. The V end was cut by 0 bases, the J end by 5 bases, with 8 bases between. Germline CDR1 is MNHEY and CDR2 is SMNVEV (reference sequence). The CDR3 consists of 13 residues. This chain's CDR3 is CASSLSGPDEQYF. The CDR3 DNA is TGTGCCAGCAGTTTATCGGGCCCAGACGAGCAGTACTTC.

CDR3 nucleotide sequence: TGTGCTAGTGGTTCTTACAGTTATGGCTACACCTTC. Protein sequence: CASGSYSYGYTF. The rearrangement joins TRBV12-5 to TRBJ1-2; D remains ambiguous. V gave up 4 bases and J gave up 5 bases, with 8 bases separating them. Germline values: CDR1 LGHNT, CDR2 FRNRAP. The CDR3 covers 12 residues. Full variable domain (rest looked up from reference TRBV12-5 and TRBJ1-2): DARVTQTPRHKVTEMGQEVTMRCQPILGHNTVFWYRQTMMQGLELLAYFRNRAPLDDSGMPKDRFSAEMPDATLATLKIQPSEPRDSAVYFCASGSYSYGYTFGSGTRLTVV.

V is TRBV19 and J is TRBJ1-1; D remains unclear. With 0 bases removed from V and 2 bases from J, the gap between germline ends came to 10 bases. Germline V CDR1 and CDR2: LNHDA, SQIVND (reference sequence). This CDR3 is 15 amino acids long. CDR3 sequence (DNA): TGTGCCAGTAGTATAGATCCTACGTCCAACACTGAAGCTTTCTTT. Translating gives CASSIDPTSNTEAFF.

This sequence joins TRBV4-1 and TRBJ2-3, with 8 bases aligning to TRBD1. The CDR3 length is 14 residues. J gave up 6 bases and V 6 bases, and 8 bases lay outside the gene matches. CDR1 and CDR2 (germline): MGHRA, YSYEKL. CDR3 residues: CASSQRQGSDTQYF. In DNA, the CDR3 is TGCGCCAGCAGTCAAAGACAGGGGTCCGATACGCAGTATTTT.

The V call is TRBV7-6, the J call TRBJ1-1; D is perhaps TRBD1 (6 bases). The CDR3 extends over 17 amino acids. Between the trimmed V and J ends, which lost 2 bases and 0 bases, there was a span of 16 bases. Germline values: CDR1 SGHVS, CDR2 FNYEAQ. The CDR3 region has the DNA TGTGCCAGCAGCTTAACGGCAGGGGAGCGGTTGAACACTGAAGCTTTCTTT. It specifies CASSLTAGERLNTEAFF. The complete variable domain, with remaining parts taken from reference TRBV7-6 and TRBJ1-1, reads GAGVSQSPRYKVTKRGQDVALRCDPISGHVSLYWYRQALGQGPEFLTYFNYEAQQDKSGLPNDRFSAERPEGSISTLTIQRTEQRDSAMYRCASSLTAGERLNTEAFFGQGTRLTVV.

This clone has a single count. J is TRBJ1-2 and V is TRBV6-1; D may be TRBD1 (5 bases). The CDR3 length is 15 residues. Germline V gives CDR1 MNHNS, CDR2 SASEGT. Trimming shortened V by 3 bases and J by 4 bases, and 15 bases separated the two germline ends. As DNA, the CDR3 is TGTGCCAGCAGTGAGACAGATAGTCGTCTCTATGGCTACACCTTC. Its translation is CASSETDSRLYGYTF.